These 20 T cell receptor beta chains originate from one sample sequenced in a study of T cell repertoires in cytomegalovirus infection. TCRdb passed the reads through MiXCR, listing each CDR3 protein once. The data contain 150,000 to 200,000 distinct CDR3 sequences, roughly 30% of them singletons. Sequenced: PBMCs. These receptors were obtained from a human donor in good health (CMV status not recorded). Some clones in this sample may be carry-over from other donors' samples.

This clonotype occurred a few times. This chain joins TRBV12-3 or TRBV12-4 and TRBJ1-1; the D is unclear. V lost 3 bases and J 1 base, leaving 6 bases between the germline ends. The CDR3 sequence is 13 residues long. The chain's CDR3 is CASSLRQNTEAFF. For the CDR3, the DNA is TGTGCCAGCAGTTTGAGGCAGAACACTGAAGCTTTCTTT.

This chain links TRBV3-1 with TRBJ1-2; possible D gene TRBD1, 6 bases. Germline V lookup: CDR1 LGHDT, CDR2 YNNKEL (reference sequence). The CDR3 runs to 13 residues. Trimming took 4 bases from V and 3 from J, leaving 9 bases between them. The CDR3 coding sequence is TGTGCCAGCAGCCCCGGACAGCACTATGGCTACACCTTC. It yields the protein CASSPGQHYGYTF.

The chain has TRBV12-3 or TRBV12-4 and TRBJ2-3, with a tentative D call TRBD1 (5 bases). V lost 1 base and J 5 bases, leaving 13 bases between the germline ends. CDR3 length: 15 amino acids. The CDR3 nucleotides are TGTGCCAGCAGTTTAGAACCAGGGCCAGGAGATACGCAGTATTTT. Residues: CASSLEPGPGDTQYF.

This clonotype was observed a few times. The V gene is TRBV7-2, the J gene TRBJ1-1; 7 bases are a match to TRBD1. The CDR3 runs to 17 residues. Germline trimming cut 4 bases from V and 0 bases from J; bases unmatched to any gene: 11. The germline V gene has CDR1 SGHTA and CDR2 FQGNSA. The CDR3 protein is CASSSNRGRGMNTEAFF. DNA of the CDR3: TGTGCCAGCAGCTCGAACAGGGGTAGGGGCATGAACACTGAAGCTTTCTTT.

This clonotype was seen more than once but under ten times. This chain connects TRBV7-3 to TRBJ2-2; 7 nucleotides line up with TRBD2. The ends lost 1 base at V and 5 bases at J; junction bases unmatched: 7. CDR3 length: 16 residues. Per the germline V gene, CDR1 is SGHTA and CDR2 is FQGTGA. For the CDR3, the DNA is TGTGCCAGCAGCTTAATCGGCACGGGGGGTACCGGGGAGCTGTTTTTT. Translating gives CASSLIGTGGTGELFF.

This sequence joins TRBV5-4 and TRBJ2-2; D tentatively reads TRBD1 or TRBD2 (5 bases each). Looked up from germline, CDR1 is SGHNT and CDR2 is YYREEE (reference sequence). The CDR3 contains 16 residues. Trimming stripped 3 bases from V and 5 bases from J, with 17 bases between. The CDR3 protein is CASSWDGAEGTGELFF. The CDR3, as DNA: TGTGCCAGCAGCTGGGACGGGGCCGAAGGAACCGGGGAGCTGTTTTTT.

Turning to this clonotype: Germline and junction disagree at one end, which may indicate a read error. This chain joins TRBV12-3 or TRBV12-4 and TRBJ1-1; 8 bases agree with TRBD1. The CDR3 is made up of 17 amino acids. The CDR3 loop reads CASSLLGTGGMNTAAFF. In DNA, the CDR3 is TGTGCCAGCAGTCTCCTCGGGACAGGAGGGATGAACACTGCAGCTTTCTTT.

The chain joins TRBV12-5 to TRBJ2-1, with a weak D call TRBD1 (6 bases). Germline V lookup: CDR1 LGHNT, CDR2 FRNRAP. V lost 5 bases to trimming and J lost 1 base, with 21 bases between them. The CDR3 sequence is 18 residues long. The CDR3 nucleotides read TGTGCTAGTGGTCCAACCCCCGGGGACGGGACATCCTACAATGAGCAGTTCTTC. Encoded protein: CASGPTPGDGTSYNEQFF.

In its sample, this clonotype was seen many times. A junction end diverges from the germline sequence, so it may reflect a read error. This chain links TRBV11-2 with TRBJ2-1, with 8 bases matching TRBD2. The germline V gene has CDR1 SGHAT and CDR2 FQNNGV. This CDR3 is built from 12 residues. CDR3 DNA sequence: TGTGCCAGCAGCTTAGATCGGGCGGGGGGCCTCTTC. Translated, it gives CASSLDRAGGLF.

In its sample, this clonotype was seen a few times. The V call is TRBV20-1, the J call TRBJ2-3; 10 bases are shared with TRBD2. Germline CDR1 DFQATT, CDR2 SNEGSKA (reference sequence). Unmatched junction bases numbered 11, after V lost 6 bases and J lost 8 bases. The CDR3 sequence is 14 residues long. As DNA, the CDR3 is TGCAGTGCCAAGACTAGCGGGTCCGTTGGTACGCAGTATTTT. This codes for CSAKTSGSVGTQYF.

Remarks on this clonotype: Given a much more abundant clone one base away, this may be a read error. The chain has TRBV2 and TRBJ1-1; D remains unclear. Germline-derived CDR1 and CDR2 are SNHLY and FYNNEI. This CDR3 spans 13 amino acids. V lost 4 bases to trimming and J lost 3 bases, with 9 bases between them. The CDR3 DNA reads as TGTGCCAGCAGTGTTGGCCCGGACACTGAAGCTTTCTTT. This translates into CASSVGPDTEAFF.

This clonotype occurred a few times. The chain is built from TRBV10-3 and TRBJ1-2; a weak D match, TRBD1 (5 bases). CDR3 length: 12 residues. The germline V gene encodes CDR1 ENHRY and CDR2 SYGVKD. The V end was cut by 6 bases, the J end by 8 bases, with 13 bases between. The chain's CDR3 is CAISQVGEGYTF. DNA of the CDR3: TGTGCCATCAGCCAAGTGGGGGAAGGCTACACCTTC.

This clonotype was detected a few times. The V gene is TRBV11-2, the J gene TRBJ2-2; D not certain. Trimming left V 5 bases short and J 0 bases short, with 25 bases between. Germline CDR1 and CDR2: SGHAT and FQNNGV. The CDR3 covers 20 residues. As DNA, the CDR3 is TGTGCCAGCAGCCCCTACCAACCCGAGAGTAGCCCTGCGAACACCGGGGAGCTGTTTTTT. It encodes CASSPYQPESSPANTGELFF.

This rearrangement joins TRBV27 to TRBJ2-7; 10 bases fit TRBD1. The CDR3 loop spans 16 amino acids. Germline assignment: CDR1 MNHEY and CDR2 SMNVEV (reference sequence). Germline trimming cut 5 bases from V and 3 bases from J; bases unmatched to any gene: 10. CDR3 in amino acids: CASSLDRGTPYYEQYF. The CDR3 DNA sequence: TGTGCCAGCAGTCTGGACAGGGGGACCCCCTACTACGAGCAGTACTTC.

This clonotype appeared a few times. Here the CDR3 DNA reads TGCGCCAGCAGCTTGGCGATTTTGGGCGCTGAAGCTTTCTTT. Translation: CASSLAILGAEAFF. This chain joins TRBV5-1 and TRBJ1-1; no clear D gene. The germline V and J ends were trimmed by 0 bases and 6 bases, with 12 bases remaining between them. Germline CDR1 reads SGHRS; CDR2 reads YFSETQ. This CDR3 is 14 amino acids long.

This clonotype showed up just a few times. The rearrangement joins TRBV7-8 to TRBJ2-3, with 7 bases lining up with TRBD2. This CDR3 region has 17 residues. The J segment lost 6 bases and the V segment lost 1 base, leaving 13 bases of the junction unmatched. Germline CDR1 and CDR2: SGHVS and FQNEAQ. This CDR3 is CASSLVPAGTAGDTQYF. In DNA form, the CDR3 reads TGTGCCAGCAGCTTAGTCCCAGCGGGGACTGCCGGGGATACGCAGTATTTT.

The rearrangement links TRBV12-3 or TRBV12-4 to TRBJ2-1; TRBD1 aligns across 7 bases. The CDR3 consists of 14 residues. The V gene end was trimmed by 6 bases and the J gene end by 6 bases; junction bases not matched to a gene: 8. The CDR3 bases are TGTGCCAGCAGGGGACAGTCCTACTTCAATGAGCAGTTCTTC. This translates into CASRGQSYFNEQFF.

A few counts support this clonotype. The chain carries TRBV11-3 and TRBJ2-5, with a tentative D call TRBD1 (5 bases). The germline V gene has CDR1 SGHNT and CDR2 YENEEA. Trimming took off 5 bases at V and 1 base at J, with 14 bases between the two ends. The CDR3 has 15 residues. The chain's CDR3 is CASSAVWGPQETQYF. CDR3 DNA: TGTGCCAGCAGCGCCGTTTGGGGCCCCCAAGAGACCCAGTACTTC. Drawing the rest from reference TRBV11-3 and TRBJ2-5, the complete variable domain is EAGVVQSPRYKIIEKKQPVAFWCNPISGHNTLYWYLQNLGQGPELLIRYENEEAVDDSQLPKDRFSAERLKGVDSTLKIQPAELGDSAVYLCASSAVWGPQETQYFGPGTRLLVL.

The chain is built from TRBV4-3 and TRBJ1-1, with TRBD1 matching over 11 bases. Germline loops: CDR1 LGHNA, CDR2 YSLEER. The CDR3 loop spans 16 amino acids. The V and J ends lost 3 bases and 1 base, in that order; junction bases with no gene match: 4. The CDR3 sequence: CASSQAGQGENTEAFF. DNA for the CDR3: TGCGCCAGCAGCCAGGCGGGACAGGGGGAGAACACTGAAGCTTTCTTT.

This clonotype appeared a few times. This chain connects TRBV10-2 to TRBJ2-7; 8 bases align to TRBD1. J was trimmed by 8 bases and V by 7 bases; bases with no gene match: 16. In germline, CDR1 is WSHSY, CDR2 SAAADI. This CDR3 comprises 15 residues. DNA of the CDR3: TGCGCCAGCACCGGGACAGGCTCCCTCCTCGGGAAGCAGTACTTC. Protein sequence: CASTGTGSLLGKQYF.